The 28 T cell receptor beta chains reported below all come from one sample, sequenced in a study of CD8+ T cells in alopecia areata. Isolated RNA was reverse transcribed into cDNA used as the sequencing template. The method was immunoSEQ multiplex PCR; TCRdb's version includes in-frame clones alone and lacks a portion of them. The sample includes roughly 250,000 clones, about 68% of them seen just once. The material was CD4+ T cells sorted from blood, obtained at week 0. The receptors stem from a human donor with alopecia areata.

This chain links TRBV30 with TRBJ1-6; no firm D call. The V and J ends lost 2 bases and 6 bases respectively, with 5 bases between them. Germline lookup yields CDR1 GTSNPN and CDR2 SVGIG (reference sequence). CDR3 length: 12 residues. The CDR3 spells CAWSYSNSPLHF. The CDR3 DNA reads TGTGCCTGGAGTTACAGTAATTCACCCCTCCACTTT.

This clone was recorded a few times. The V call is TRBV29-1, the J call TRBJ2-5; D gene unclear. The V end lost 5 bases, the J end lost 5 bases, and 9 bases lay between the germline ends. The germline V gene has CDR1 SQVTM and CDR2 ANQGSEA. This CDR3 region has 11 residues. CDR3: CSVRKTETQYF. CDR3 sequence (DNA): TGCAGCGTTAGGAAGACGGAGACCCAGTACTTC.

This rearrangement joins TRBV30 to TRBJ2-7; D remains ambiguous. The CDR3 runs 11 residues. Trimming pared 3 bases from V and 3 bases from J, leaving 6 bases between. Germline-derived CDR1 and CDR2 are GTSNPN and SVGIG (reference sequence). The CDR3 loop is CAWRKVYEQYF. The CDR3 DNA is TGTGCCTGGAGGAAAGTCTACGAGCAGTACTTC.

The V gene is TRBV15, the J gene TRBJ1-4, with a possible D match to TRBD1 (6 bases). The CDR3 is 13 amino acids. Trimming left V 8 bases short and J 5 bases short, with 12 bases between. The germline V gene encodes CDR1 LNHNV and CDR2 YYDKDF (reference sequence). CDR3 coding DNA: TGTGCCACCTCGACAGGAACGAATGAAAAACTGTTTTTT. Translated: CATSTGTNEKLFF.

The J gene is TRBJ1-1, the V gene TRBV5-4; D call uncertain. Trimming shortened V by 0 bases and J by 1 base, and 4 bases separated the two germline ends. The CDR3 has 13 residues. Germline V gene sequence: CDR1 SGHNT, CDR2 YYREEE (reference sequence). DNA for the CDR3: TGTGCCAGCAGCTTGGGCGGGAACACTGAAGCTTTCTTT. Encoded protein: CASSLGGNTEAFF.

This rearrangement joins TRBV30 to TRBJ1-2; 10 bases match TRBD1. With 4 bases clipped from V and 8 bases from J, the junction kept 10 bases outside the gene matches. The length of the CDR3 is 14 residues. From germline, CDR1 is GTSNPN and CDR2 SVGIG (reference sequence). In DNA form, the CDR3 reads TGTGCCTGGAATGCGGGACAGGGGCGAAGAGGCTACACCTTC. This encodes CAWNAGQGRRGYTF.

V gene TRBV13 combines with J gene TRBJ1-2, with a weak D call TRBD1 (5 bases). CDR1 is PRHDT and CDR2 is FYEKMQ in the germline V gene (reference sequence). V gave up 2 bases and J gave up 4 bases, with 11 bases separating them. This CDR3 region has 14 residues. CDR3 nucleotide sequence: TGTGCCAGCAGCTTATACGGGACGGCCTATGGCTACACCTTC. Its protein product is CASSLYGTAYGYTF.

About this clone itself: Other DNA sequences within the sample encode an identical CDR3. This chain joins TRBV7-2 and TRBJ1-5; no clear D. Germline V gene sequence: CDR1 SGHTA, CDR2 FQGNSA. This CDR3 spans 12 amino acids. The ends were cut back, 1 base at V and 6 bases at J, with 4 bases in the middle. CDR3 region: CASSLEGQPQHF. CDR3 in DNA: TGTGCCAGCAGCTTAGAGGGTCAGCCCCAGCATTTT.

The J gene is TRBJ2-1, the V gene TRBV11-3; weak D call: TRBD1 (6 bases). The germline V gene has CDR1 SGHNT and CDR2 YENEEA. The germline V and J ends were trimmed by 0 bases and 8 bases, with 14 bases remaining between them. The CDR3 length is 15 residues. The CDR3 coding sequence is TGTGCCAGCAGCTTAGAGTCACAGGGCTATGATGAGCAGTTCTTC. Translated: CASSLESQGYDEQFF.

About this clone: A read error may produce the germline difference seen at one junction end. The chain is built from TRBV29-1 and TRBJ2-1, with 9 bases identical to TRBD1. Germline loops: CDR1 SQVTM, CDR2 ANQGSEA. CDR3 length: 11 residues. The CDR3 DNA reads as TGCAGCGTTACCGGACAGGGGACCATAATCTTC. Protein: CSVTGQGTIIF.

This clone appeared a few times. CDR3 loop: CASSYSRLAGHNEQFF. The CDR3 nucleotides read TGTGCCAGCAGTTACTCGAGGCTAGCGGGACACAATGAGCAGTTCTTC. This chain joins TRBV6-6 and TRBJ2-1; 9 nucleotides match TRBD2. The germline gives CDR1 MNHNY, CDR2 SVGAGI (reference sequence). With V trimmed by 0 bases and J by 5 bases, 5 bases remained unmatched. This CDR3 comprises 16 residues.

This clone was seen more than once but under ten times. CDR3 sequence: CASSPGAREQYF. DNA of the CDR3: TGTGCCAGCTCACCTGGGGCGCGGGAGCAGTACTTC. The chain has TRBV18 and TRBJ2-7; TRBD1 might be the D (5 bases). This CDR3 is 12 amino acids long. Between the trimmed V and J ends, which lost 3 bases and 7 bases, there was a span of 10 bases. The germline V gene has CDR1 KGHSH and CDR2 LQKENI.

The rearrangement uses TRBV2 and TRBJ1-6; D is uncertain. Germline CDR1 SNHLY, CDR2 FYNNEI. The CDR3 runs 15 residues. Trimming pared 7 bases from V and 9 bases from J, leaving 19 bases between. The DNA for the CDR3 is TGTGCCAGCACCAGCGGCAGCCTCACCGCTTCACCCCTCCACTTT. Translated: CASTSGSLTASPLHF.

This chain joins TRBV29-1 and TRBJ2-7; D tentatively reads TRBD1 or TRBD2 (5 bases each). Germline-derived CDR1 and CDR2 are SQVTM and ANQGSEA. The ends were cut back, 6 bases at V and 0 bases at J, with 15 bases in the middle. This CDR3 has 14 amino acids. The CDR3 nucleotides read TGCAGCGTCCACGGACCAGGGAGCTCCTACGAGCAGTACTTC. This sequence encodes CSVHGPGSSYEQYF.

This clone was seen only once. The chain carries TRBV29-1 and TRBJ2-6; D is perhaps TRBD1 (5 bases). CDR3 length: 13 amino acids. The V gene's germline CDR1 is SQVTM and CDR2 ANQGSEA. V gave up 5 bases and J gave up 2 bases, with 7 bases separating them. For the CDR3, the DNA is TGCAGCGTTCCAGGGCCTGGGGCCAACGTCCTGACTTTC. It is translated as CSVPGPGANVLTF.

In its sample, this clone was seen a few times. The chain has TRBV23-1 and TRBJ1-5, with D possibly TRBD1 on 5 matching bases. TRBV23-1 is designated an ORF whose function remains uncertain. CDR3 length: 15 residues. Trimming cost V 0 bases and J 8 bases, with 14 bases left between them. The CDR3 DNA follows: TGCGCCAGCAGTCAATCGTCGGGGGAGAGGGAGCCCCAGCATTTT. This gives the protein CASSQSSGEREPQHF.

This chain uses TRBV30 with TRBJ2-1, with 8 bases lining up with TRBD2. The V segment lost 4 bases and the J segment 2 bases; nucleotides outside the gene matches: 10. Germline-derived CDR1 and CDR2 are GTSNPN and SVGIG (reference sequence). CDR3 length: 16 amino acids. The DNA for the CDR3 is TGTGCCTGGATGCTCGGAGCGGGGGTAACCTACAATGAGCAGTTCTTC. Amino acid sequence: CAWMLGAGVTYNEQFF. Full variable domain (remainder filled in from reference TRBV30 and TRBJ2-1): SQTIHQWPATLVQPVGSPLSLECTVEGTSNPNLYWYRQAAGRGLQLLFYSVGIGQISSEVPQNLSASRPQDRQFILSSKKLLLSDSGFYLCAWMLGAGVTYNEQFFGPGTRLTVL.

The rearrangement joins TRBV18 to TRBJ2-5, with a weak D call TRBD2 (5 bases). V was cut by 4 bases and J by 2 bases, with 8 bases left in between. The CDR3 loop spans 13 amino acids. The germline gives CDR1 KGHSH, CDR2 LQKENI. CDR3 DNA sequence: TGTGCCAGCTCACGCGGGCTACAAGAGACCCAGTACTTC. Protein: CASSRGLQETQYF.

The CDR3 DNA follows: TGTGCCAGCAGCCGGGGACTAGCGGGGGGAACCTACAATGAGCAGTTCTTC. This gives the protein CASSRGLAGGTYNEQFF. This chain connects TRBV11-2 to TRBJ2-1; 15 bases agree with TRBD2. The CDR3 has 17 residues. The ends lost 5 bases at V and 2 bases at J; junction bases unmatched: 4. The germline CDR1 and CDR2 sequences are SGHAT and FQNNGV.

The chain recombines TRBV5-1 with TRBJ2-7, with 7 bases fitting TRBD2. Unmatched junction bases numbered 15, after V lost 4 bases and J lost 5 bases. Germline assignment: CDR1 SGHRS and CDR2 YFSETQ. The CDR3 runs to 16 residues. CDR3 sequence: CASSLQVGGEYDEQYF. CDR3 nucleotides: TGCGCCAGCAGCCTTCAAGTGGGAGGGGAGTACGACGAGCAGTACTTC.

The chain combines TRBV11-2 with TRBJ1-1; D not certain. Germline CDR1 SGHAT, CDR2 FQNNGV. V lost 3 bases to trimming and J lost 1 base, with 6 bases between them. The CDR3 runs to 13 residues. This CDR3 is CASSFGGNTEAFF. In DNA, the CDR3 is TGTGCCAGCAGCTTCGGAGGGAACACTGAAGCTTTCTTT.

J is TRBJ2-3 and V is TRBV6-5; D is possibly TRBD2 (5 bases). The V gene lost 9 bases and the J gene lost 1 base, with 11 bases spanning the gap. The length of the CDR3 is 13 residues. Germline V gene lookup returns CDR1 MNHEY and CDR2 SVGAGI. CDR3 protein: CASSVIGTDTQYF. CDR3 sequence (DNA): TGTGCCAGTAGCGTAATTGGCACAGATACGCAGTATTTT.

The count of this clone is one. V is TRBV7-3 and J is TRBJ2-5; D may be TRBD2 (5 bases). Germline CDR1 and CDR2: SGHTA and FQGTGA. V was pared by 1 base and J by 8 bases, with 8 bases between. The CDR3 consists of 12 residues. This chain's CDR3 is CASSLKGETQYF. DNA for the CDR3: TGTGCCAGCAGCTTAAAGGGAGAAACCCAGTACTTC.

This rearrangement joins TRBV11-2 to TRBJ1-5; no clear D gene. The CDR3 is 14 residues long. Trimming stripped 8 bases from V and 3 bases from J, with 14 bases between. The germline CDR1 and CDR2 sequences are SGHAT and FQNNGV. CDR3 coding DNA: TGTGCCAGCGGGAACAGTTTCCCCAATCAGCCCCAGCATTTT. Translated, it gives CASGNSFPNQPQHF. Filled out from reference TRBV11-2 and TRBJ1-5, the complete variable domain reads EAGVAQSPRYKIIEKRQSVAFWCNPISGHATLYWYQQILGQGPKLLIQFQNNGVVDDSQLPKDRFSAERLKGVDSTLKIQPAKLEDSAVYLCASGNSFPNQPQHFGDGTRLSIL.

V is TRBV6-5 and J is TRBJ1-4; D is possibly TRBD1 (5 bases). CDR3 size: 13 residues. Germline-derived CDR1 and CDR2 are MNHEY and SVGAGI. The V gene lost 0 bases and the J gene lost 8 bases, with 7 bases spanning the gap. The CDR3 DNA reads TGTGCCAGCAGTTACTCAGGGGCGGAAAAACTGTTTTTT. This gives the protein CASSYSGAEKLFF.

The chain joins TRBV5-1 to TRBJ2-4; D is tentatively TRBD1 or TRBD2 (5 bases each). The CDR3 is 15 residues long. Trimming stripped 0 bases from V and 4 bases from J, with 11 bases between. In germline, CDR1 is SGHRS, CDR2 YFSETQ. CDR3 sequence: CASSLGRDLKNIQYF. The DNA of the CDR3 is TGCGCCAGCAGCTTGGGCCGGGACCTGAAAAACATTCAGTACTTC. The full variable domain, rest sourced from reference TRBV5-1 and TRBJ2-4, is KAGVTQTPRYLIKTRGQQVTLSCSPISGHRSVSWYQQTPGQGLQFLFEYFSETQRNKGNFPGRFSGRQFSNSRSEMNVSTLELGDSALYLCASSLGRDLKNIQYFGAGTRLSVL.

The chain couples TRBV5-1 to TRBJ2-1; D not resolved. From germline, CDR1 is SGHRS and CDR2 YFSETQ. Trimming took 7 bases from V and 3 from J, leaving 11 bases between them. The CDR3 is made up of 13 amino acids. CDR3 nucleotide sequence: TGCGCCAGCTGGGAAGGGAACTACAATGAGCAGTTCTTC. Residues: CASWEGNYNEQFF. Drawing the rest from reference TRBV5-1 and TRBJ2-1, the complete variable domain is KAGVTQTPRYLIKTRGQQVTLSCSPISGHRSVSWYQQTPGQGLQFLFEYFSETQRNKGNFPGRFSGRQFSNSRSEMNVSTLELGDSALYLCASWEGNYNEQFFGPGTRLTVL.

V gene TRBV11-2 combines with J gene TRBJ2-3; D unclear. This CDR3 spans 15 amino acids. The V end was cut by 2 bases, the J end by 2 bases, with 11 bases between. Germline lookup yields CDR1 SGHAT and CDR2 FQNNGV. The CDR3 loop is CASSLRLTVTDTQYF. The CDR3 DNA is TGTGCCAGCAGCTTAAGGCTCACGGTCACAGATACGCAGTATTTT. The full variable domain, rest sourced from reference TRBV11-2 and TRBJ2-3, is EAGVAQSPRYKIIEKRQSVAFWCNPISGHATLYWYQQILGQGPKLLIQFQNNGVVDDSQLPKDRFSAERLKGVDSTLKIQPAKLEDSAVYLCASSLRLTVTDTQYFGPGTRLTVL.